This TCR beta chain was documented in a study of blood T cell repertoires in COVID-19. For the study at large: The United States, Italy and Spain provided the acute and convalescent COVID-19 samples.

This clone was picked up one time. Method: immunoSEQ multiplex PCR; TCRdb's copy keeps in-frame clones and lacks some. The sample includes a few hundred thousand clones, 75% to 90% of them seen just once. V was trimmed by 5 bases and J by 4 bases, leaving 11 bases between them. The length of the CDR3 is 13 residues. Per the germline V gene, CDR1 is SGHTA and CDR2 is FQGNSA. The specimen was peripheral blood. This TCR derives from a woman aged 50 to 60 who had recovered from COVID-19. V usage is TRBV7-2 and J usage is TRBJ1-2; D may be TRBD1 (5 bases). The CDR3 sequence is CASSVDRTYGYTF. The CDR3 DNA reads TGTGCCAGCAGCGTTGACAGAACCTATGGCTACACCTTC.